These 13 T cell receptor beta chains share one sample of origin, sequenced in a study of T cell responses to AZD1222 COVID-19 vaccine. Generated by immunoSEQ multiplex PCR, the TCRdb table keeps only in-frame clones and is missing some. The sample lists tens of thousands of clones, about 79% occurring once. The material sequenced was peripheral blood, taken on day 0 of AZD1222 vaccination. These receptors were collected from an adult in good health.

CDR3 coding DNA: TGTGCCAGCAGCTTCCCAGGGACCTCTGGGGCCAACGTCCTGACTTTC. The encoded protein is CASSFPGTSGANVLTF. The chain has TRBV5-4 and TRBJ2-6, with D perhaps matching TRBD1 or TRBD2 (5 bases each). V dropped 2 bases and J dropped 0 bases, with 9 bases sitting between them. The CDR3 is 16 amino acids. The germline gives CDR1 SGHNT, CDR2 YYREEE (reference sequence).

This clone occurred a few times. The rearrangement links TRBV28 to TRBJ1-3; D unresolved. Per germline, CDR1 MDHEN and CDR2 SYDVKM. The CDR3 has 14 residues. Deletions cut 10 bases from V and 1 base from J, with 14 bases between. CDR3 region: CATFDAQSGNTIYF. In nucleotides, the CDR3 is TGTGCCACCTTCGACGCGCAGTCTGGAAACACCATATATTTT.

The CDR3 DNA reads as TGCACCAGCAGCCAGGACAGGGGTTTCTATAGCAATCAGCCCCAGCATTTT. Protein: CTSSQDRGFYSNQPQHF. This chain joins TRBV1 and TRBJ1-5; the tabulated D call, TRBD1, remains unverified against the DNA. TRBV1 is listed as a pseudogene. The CDR3 extends over 17 amino acids.

The chain carries TRBV19 and TRBJ1-2, with 8 bases matching TRBD1. This CDR3 is 14 amino acids long. V was clipped by 6 bases and J by 2 bases; unmatched bases: 5. Germline values: CDR1 LNHDA, CDR2 SQIVND (reference sequence). CDR3 residues: CASSRQGTNYGYTF. Written as DNA, the CDR3 is TGTGCCAGTAGCAGACAGGGGACGAACTATGGCTACACCTTC.

The chain combines TRBV19 with TRBJ2-5, with 9 bases aligning to TRBD2. V gave up 5 bases and J gave up 5 bases; unmatched junction bases: 3. The CDR3 runs to 13 residues. Germline V CDR1 and CDR2: LNHDA, SQIVND (reference sequence). The CDR3 sequence is CASSFGLAETQYF. CDR3 nucleotide sequence: TGTGCCAGTAGTTTTGGACTAGCGGAGACCCAGTACTTC. Full variable domain (outside the CDR3, taken from reference TRBV19 and TRBJ2-5): DGGITQSPKYLFRKEGQNVTLSCEQNLNHDAMYWYRQDPGQGLRLIYYSQIVNDFQKGDIAEGYSVSREKKESFPLTVTSAQKNPTAFYLCASSFGLAETQYFGPGTRLLVL.

CDR3 residues: CASKPGLAGGETQYF. CDR3 nucleotides: TGTGCCAGCAAACCGGGACTAGCGGGAGGGGAGACCCAGTACTTC. The chain joins TRBV6-5 to TRBJ2-5, with TRBD2 matching over 16 bases. Trimming removed 7 bases from V and 5 bases from J; junction bases left unmatched: 4. This CDR3 has 15 residues. Per germline, CDR1 MNHEY and CDR2 SVGAGI.

Concerning this clone itself: Within the sample, other DNA sequences also encode this same CDR3. This chain connects TRBV28 to TRBJ1-1; D remains unclear. Germline loops: CDR1 MDHEN, CDR2 SYDVKM. V gave up 7 bases and J gave up 0 bases, with 3 bases separating them. The CDR3 is 11 amino acids. Here the CDR3 DNA reads TGTGCCAGCACATTGAACACTGAAGCTTTCTTT. It translates to CASTLNTEAFF.

This chain connects TRBV27 to TRBJ2-3, with 8 bases matching TRBD2. The CDR3 is 13 residues long. Germline V lookup: CDR1 MNHEY, CDR2 SMNVEV (reference sequence). J lost 4 bases, V lost 7 bases, and 4 bases had no gene match. CDR3: CASIGREADTQYF. The CDR3 region has the DNA TGTGCCAGCATTGGGCGGGAGGCAGATACGCAGTATTTT.

V and J are TRBV6-5 and TRBJ2-1; D is perhaps TRBD2 (6 bases). Germline V gives CDR1 MNHEY, CDR2 SVGAGI. The CDR3 covers 14 residues. In DNA form, the CDR3 reads TGTCTAATTAGGTCGGCGGGAACCTACAATGAGCAGTTCTTC. Residues: CLIRSAGTYNEQFF.

This clone came up once. V usage is TRBV11-1 and J usage is TRBJ2-7; TRBD1 aligns across 9 bases. Per germline, CDR1 SGHAT and CDR2 FQDESV (reference sequence). The CDR3 extends over 14 amino acids. J gave up 4 bases and V 4 bases, and 5 bases lay outside the gene matches. CDR3 protein: CASSSGQGRYEQYV. The DNA of the CDR3 is TGTGCCAGCAGCTCCGGACAGGGGCGGTACGAGCAGTACGTC.

The chain recombines TRBV24-1 with TRBJ2-1; the D gene is possibly TRBD1 (6 bases). Trimming cost V 3 bases and J 6 bases, with 11 bases left between them. This CDR3 is built from 14 residues. Germline V gene data show CDR1 as KGHDR and CDR2 as SFDVKD. The CDR3 DNA sequence: TGTGCCACCAGTGATCAAGACAGGCGCAATGAGCAGTTCTTC. This gives the protein CATSDQDRRNEQFF.

Remarks on this clone: Other DNA sequences from this sample encode an identical CDR3 as well. The rearrangement links TRBV3-1 (or the pseudogene TRBV3-2) to TRBJ1-5; D perhaps matches TRBD1 (6 bases). Deletions cut 1 base from V and 2 bases from J, with 6 bases between. The CDR3 covers 14 residues. Per the germline V gene, CDR1 is LGHDT and CDR2 is YNNKEL (reference sequence). The CDR3 region is CASSQGTGNQPQHF. The CDR3 DNA follows: TGTGCCAGCAGCCAAGGGACAGGCAATCAGCCCCAGCATTTT.

The chain is built from TRBV7-9 and TRBJ1-1, with 9 bases that match TRBD1. Losses at the gene ends were 6 bases for V and 10 bases for J; bases not matched to a gene: 3. This CDR3 region has 11 residues. The germline gives CDR1 SEHNR, CDR2 FQNEAQ (reference sequence). The CDR3 coding sequence is TGTGCCAGCAGACGACAGGGGGGAGCTTTCTTT. Translated, it gives CASRRQGGAFF.